This T cell receptor beta chain was identified during a study of vaccination and CD4 T cells after COVID-19. Whole-study context: In the convalescent cohort, there were six males and four females, two of them Hispanic.

The Oncomine TCR Beta short-read assay was applied to DNA of cultured CD4+ T cells. TCRdb itself ran the PCR reads through MiXCR, one entry per CDR3 protein. The repertoire consists of 4,000 to 4,500 distinct CDR3 sequences, with around 21% occurring once and the leading ten covering roughly a quarter. V was cut by 5 bases and J by 0 bases, with 17 bases left in between. Looked up from germline, CDR1 is SEHNR and CDR2 is FQNEAQ (reference sequence). This CDR3 has 18 amino acids. As for treatment: roughly 11-day PBMC culture with coronavirus spike peptide pools or control peptides (ViraFEST assay). This clonotype came up a few times. The antigen is not known.

The chain links TRBV7-9 to TRBJ1-6; D is perhaps TRBD1 (5 bases). The sample was CD4+ T cells from blood, cultured in vitro. This TCR derives from a human donor who had recovered from COVID-19. For the CDR3, the DNA is TGTGCCAGCAGCCCAGGACACGACCGAGTCTCCTATAATTCACCCCTCCACTTT. Translated: CASSPGHDRVSYNSPLHF.